Listed here is a single T cell receptor (beta chain). This clonotype has at least ten counts. Its antigen specificity is not known. No qualities accompany the bases; no much larger clone lies one base away. The data belong to a study of T-cell reconstitution after alpha-beta-depleted transplantation in children (dated by TCRdb to about 2016). Background on the whole study: Using TCR repertoire profiling, the study quantitatively followed how T-cell immune reconstitution unfolded in children after TCRalphabeta/CD19-depleted allogeneic hematopoietic cell transplantation. What the study reported, not specific to this receptor: In some patients, high TCRbeta diversity at day 60 was attributed to recipient T cells and intrathymic progenitors that had survived conditioning. Hyperexpanded clone frequencies declined over subsequent months; after one year, T-cell counts and TCRbeta diversity were mostly attributed to newly produced T cells. About two months after transplant, the apparently early recovery of alphabetaT-cell counts reportedly depended on just several hundred clones that had expanded rapidly and came from non-depleted graft cells.

The label giving this sample's treatment or condition can be read as: allogeneic hematopoietic cell transplantation with graft depleted of TCRalphabeta T cells and CD19 B cells. The transplant recipients were children given TCRalphabeta/CD19-depleted allogeneic hematopoietic cell grafts. The library relied on PCR. These reads were obtained on an Illumina HiSeq 2500. TCR library preparation used molecular barcoding, with unique molecular identifiers applied to normalize quantification of the TCRbeta repertoire. TCRdb reprocessing: public reads trimmed at Q25 with fastp, clones called with MiXCR, in-frame beta chains kept. Rows with a matching CDR3 protein are joined into one entry that keeps the most common DNA and genes. The sample profile shows under 750,000 distinct CDR3 sequences; approximately 22% of them were found once. About 14% of the sample lies in the top ten. Sequenced here: PBMCs, mostly from graft donor cells, sampled 360 days after TCRalphabeta/CD19-depleted stem cell transplant. The clonotype originates from a boy in the first two years of life who had a stem cell transplant for acute myeloid leukemia, so the T cells may come from the graft donor.

The CDR3 here reads CSVGQGSGGYTF. At the DNA level, the sequence is TGCAGCGTGGGACAGGGCAGCGGGGGCTACACCTTC. This chain is built from TRBV29-1 and TRBJ1-2, with TRBD1 matching 9 junction bases. V is cut back by 6 bases and J by 8 bases, with 7 bases in the junction unmatched. The CDR3 sequence holds 12 residues, the cysteine and phenylalanine included. Only the CDR3 DNA is retained, 36 bases long and in frame from the first base. The germline V gene yields SQVTM for CDR1 and ANQGSEA for CDR2.